Each of the 3 T cell receptor beta chains below was sequenced from the same sample in a study of long-term antiretroviral therapy in people with HIV. The libraries were made with immunoSEQ v3.0 at survey level. The assay was immunoSEQ multiplex PCR, and TCRdb's table has in-frame clones only and misses some. This table has under 50,000 clones, about 89% appearing once. The input for sequencing was unsorted PBMCs, taken 0.1 years before starting antiretroviral therapy. These receptors all stem from a woman in her forties or fifties with HIV.

This sequence joins TRBV7-3 and TRBJ2-3; 7 bases align to TRBD1. The ends lost 3 bases at V and 1 base at J; junction bases unmatched: 22. The germline gives CDR1 SGHTA, CDR2 FQGTGA. This CDR3 contains 21 residues. CDR3 bases: TGTGCCAGCAGCTTGGGGGCAAGACAGGGTATGAAAGTCGGGCGCACAGATACGCAGTATTTT. As protein: CASSLGARQGMKVGRTDTQYF.

The rearrangement links TRBV5-5 to TRBJ2-3; tentative D call: TRBD1 (5 bases). In germline, CDR1 is SGHKS, CDR2 YYEKEE (reference sequence). This CDR3 spans 12 amino acids. Trimming cost V 2 bases and J 13 bases, with 14 bases left between them. CDR3 region: CASSLSNAREYF. In DNA, the CDR3 is TGTGCCAGCAGCTTATCGAATGCCAGGGAGTATTTT. The whole variable domain, remainder taken from reference TRBV5-5 and TRBJ2-3, is DAGVTQSPTHLIKTRGQQVTLRCSPISGHKSVSWYQQVLGQGPQFIFQYYEKEERGRGNFPDRFSARQFPNYSSELNVNALLLGDSALYLCASSLSNAREYFGPGTRLTVL.

This chain uses TRBV6-6 with TRBJ1-5; no firm D call. V lost 5 bases, J lost 3 bases, and 14 bases lay in between. CDR3 length equals 15 residues. CDR1 is MNHNY, CDR2 SVGAGI, per germline (reference sequence). The CDR3 loop is CASSPKGGTNQPQHF. CDR3 DNA: TGTGCCAGCAGTCCCAAAGGCGGCACCAATCAGCCCCAGCATTTT.